This T cell receptor (beta chain) was documented in a study of T cell responses to AZD1222 COVID-19 vaccine. Findings and caveats of the study: Unmutated variant regions are reportedly the target of nearly half of TCRs that are spike-specific.

This CDR3 is 11 amino acids long. V dropped 6 bases and J dropped 11 bases, with 11 bases sitting between them. The germline CDR1 and CDR2 sequences are SNHLY and FYNNEI. Assay used: immunoSEQ multiplex PCR; TCRdb lists only in-frame clones, some missing. In the table there are 200,000 to 250,000 clones, about 93% of which are singletons. As regards this clone: Its specificity is not known.

J is TRBJ2-1 and V is TRBV2; D possibly corresponds to TRBD2 (6 bases). The sequence was obtained from an adult in good health. The sample here was peripheral blood, taken on day 0 of MenACWY control vaccination. Written as DNA, the CDR3 is TGTGCCAGCAGGGCGGGACTGAAGCAGTTCTTC. It specifies CASRAGLKQFF. Together with reference TRBV2 and TRBJ2-1, the CDR3 gives the full variable domain: EPEVTQTPSHQVTQMGQEVILRCVPISNHLYFYWYRQILGQKVEFLVSFYNNEISEKSEIFDDQFSVERPDGSNFTLKIRSTKLEDSAMYFCASRAGLKQFFGPGTRLTVL.